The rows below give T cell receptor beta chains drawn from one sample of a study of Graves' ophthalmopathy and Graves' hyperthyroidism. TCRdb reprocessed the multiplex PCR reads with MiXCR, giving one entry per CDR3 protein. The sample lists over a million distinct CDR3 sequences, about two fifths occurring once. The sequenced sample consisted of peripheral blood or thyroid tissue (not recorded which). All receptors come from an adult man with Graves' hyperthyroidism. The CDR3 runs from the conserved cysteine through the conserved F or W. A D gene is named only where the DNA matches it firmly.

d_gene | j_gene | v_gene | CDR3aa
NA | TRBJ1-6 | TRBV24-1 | CATSAPLHF
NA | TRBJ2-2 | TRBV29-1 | CSVELGVGELFF
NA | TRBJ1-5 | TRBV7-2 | CASSLGAVQPQHF
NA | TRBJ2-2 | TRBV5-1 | CASSQSRTGRNTGELFF
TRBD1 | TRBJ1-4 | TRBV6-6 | CASTLTGEKLFF
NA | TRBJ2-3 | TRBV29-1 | CSVEDPDTQYF
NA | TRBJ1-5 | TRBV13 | CASSVAGKQPQHF
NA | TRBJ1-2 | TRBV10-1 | CPPGVEDGYTF
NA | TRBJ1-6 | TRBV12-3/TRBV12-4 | CASSATGGHLSPLHF
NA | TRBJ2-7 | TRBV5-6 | CASSLAWAGSYEQYF
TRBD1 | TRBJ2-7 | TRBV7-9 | CASSLGRTGFEQYF
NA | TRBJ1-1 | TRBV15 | CASADGGRSYNTEAFF
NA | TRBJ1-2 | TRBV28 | CASTLRRGENSNYGYTF
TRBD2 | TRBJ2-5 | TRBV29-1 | CSVEGGSGVYRETQYF
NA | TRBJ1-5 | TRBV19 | CTSSAGQGLLGNQPQHF
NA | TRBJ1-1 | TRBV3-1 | CASSQGFLRTNTEAFF
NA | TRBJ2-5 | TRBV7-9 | CASSRGREIETQYF
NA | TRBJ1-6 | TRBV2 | CASKGSSVNSPLHF
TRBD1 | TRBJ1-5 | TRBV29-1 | CSVGTVSNQPQHF
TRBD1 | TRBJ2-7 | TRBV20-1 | CSARGATGLSYEQYF
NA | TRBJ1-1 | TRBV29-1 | CSLRGNTEAFF
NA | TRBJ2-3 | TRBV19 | CASSITGRAGLDTQYF
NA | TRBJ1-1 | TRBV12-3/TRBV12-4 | CASRLDGINTEAFF
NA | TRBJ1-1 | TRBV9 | CASSVSGEDTEAFF
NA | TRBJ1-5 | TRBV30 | CAWSVLGVNQPQHF
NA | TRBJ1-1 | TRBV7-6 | CASSPRDGKSLNTEAFF
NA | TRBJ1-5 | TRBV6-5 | CASSIDRTKQPQHF
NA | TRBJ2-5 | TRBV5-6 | CASSPISGAQETQYF
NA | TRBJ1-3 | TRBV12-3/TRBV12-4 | CASSFGRLAGNTIYF
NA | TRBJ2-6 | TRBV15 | CATGGVLGANVLTF
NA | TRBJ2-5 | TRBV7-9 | CASSLAASDTQYF
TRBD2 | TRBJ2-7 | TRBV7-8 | CASSWTSTAYEQYF
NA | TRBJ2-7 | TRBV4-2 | CASSVRVDSYEQYF
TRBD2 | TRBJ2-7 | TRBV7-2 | CASSLSPAGDYEQYF
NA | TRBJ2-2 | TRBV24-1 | CASSLFNTGELFF
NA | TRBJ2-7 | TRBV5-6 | CASSLGTVYEQYF
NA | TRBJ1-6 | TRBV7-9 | CASSPPGAYNSPLHF
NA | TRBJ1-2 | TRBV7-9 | CASSFGNPDSYGYTF
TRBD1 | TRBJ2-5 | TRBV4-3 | CASSQMTGSNLQYF
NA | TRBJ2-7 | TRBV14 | CASSQDRTAPYEQYF
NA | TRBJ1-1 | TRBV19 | CASSIFIRGLTEAFF